This passage covers 26 T cell receptor beta chains from one sample sequenced in a study of CD8 T cells in ankylosing spondylitis. Whole-study results and caveats: A TCR beta motif of about 8 highly homologous variants appeared characteristic of ankylosing spondylitis blood.

In TCRdb, the 5' RACE reads were re-called with MiXCR into one record per CDR3 protein. In the table there are roughly 400,000 distinct CDR3 sequences, about 22% of which are singletons. Which antigens these TCRs recognize remains unknown. What was sequenced was blood, either unsorted or a sorted T cell fraction (not recorded which). The receptors stem from a male donor with ankylosing spondylitis.

This clonotype appeared a few times. This chain links TRBV4-2 with TRBJ2-1; 13 bases map to TRBD2. Germline CDR1 LGHNA, CDR2 YNFKEQ. Trimming took 0 bases from V and 5 from J; bases not matched to a gene: 7. The CDR3 contains 18 residues. Written as DNA, the CDR3 is TGTGCCAGCAGCCAAGATGGGGGAACTAGCGGGAGGGACAATGAGCAGTTCTTC. It specifies CASSQDGGTSGRDNEQFF.

The table lists this clonotype with a few counts. The chain carries TRBV5-1 and TRBJ2-1; no firm D call. Between the trimmed V and J ends, which lost 4 bases and 0 bases, there was a span of 11 bases. Germline V gene lookup returns CDR1 SGHRS and CDR2 YFSETQ. The CDR3 is made up of 15 amino acids. The CDR3 region has the DNA TGCGCCAGCAGCGTGCGCAAGAGCTCCTACAATGAGCAGTTCTTC. Protein: CASSVRKSSYNEQFF.

On this clonotype itself: The junction departs from the called germline gene at one end, perhaps through a read error. The chain employs TRBV7-8 and TRBJ1-3, with D unclear. The CDR3 is made up of 13 amino acids. CDR1 SGHVS and CDR2 FQNEAQ come from the germline V gene. CDR3 DNA: TGTGCCAGCAGCGTAGCCATTGGAAACACCATATATTTT. Translation gives CASSVAIGNTIYF.

A few counts support this clonotype. The CDR3 spells CSARDPASGSSSYNEQFF. CDR3 in DNA: TGCAGTGCTAGAGATCCGGCTAGCGGTTCGAGCTCCTACAATGAGCAGTTCTTC. The chain joins TRBV20-1 to TRBJ2-1, with 7 bases aligning to TRBD2. Trimming cost V 0 bases and J 0 bases; bases outside gene matches: 11. The CDR3 runs to 18 residues. Germline V gene lookup returns CDR1 DFQATT and CDR2 SNEGSKA (reference sequence).

The rearrangement links TRBV24-1 to TRBJ2-1; 9 nucleotides align to TRBD1. Germline assignment: CDR1 KGHDR and CDR2 SFDVKD. The ends lost 4 bases at V and 3 bases at J; junction bases unmatched: 9. The CDR3 loop spans 17 amino acids. The CDR3 DNA reads as TGTGCCACCAGTGACCCGAGGACAGGGGCGAGCTACAATGAGCAGTTCTTC. Protein sequence: CATSDPRTGASYNEQFF.

The chain uses TRBV7-2 and TRBJ1-4; the D is unclear. Trimming shortened V by 1 base and J by 8 bases, and 11 bases separated the two germline ends. The germline CDR1 and CDR2 sequences are SGHTA and FQGNSA. The CDR3 length is 14 residues. CDR3 DNA: TGTGCCAGCAGCTTAGGGAATCCTGGGGAAAAACTGTTTTTT. This gives the protein CASSLGNPGEKLFF.

This rearrangement joins TRBV9 to TRBJ1-4; no definite D call. The CDR3 is 14 residues long. The V end lost 0 bases, the J end lost 7 bases, and 10 bases lay between the germline ends. CDR1 and CDR2 (germline): SGDLS, YYNGEE. CDR3 region: CASSVGWEGEKLFF. The DNA of the CDR3 is TGTGCCAGCAGCGTAGGGTGGGAGGGTGAAAAACTGTTTTTT. The full variable domain, its missing parts supplied by reference TRBV9 and TRBJ1-4, is DSGVTQTPKHLITATGQRVTLRCSPRSGDLSVYWYQQSLDQGLQFLIQYYNGEERAKGNILERFSAQQFPDLHSELNLSSLELGDSALYFCASSVGWEGEKLFFGSGTQLSVL.

The chain employs TRBV5-1 and TRBJ2-3; the match to TRBD1 covers 7 bases. V shed 7 bases, J shed 0 bases, and the junction held 11 bases outside the gene matches. The CDR3 runs to 16 residues. CDR1 and CDR2 from the germline V gene are SGHRS and YFSETQ. The CDR3 region is CASGVTRQGSTDTQYF. CDR3 nucleotides: TGCGCCAGCGGAGTAACGCGACAGGGTAGCACAGATACGCAGTATTTT.

In this sample, this clonotype turned up many times. The chain combines TRBV29-1 with TRBJ2-1, with 11 bases matching TRBD2. The V gene's germline CDR1 is SQVTM and CDR2 ANQGSEA. The junction had 7 bases not matched to a gene; V was cut back by 2 bases and J by 1 base. CDR3 length: 17 amino acids. The CDR3 here is CSVETRLAGLSYNEQFF. In DNA, the CDR3 is TGCAGCGTTGAAACCCGACTAGCGGGACTTTCCTACAATGAGCAGTTCTTC.

The rearrangement uses TRBV20-1 and TRBJ1-5; 7 bases line up with TRBD1. The CDR3 runs 13 residues. The V gene's germline CDR1 is DFQATT and CDR2 SNEGSKA (reference sequence). V lost 6 bases, J lost 2 bases, and 4 bases stayed unmatched. The CDR3 sequence: CSAVTGGNQPQHF. CDR3 DNA sequence: TGCAGTGCGGTTACAGGGGGCAATCAGCCCCAGCATTTT.

This clonotype has more than one count but fewer than ten. The chain couples TRBV6-1 to TRBJ2-1; D call uncertain. Germline V lookup: CDR1 MNHNS, CDR2 SASEGT. The CDR3 spans 14 residues. Between the trimmed V and J ends, which lost 6 bases and 0 bases, there was a span of 9 bases. The CDR3, as DNA: TGTGCCAGCAGACCCGACAACTCCTACAATGAGCAGTTCTTC. It encodes CASRPDNSYNEQFF.

The chain's CDR3 is CASSLGGQWNTEAFF. CDR3 DNA sequence: TGTGCCAGCAGCTTGGGGGGACAATGGAACACTGAAGCTTTCTTT. The V gene is TRBV13, the J gene TRBJ1-1; possible D gene TRBD1, 6 bases. The CDR3 consists of 15 residues. With 3 bases removed from V and 1 base from J, the gap between germline ends came to 12 bases. Germline CDR1 PRHDT, CDR2 FYEKMQ (reference sequence).

This clonotype was found a few times. The V call is TRBV7-3, the J call TRBJ2-1, with D hard to call. CDR1 and CDR2 from the germline V gene are SGHTA and FQGTGA. The CDR3 length is 14 residues. V was cut by 5 bases and J by 5 bases, with 13 bases left in between. The CDR3 nucleotides are TGTGCCAGCAGCGCCCGACTGGCCCACAATGAGCAGTTCTTC. Amino acids: CASSARLAHNEQFF.

This chain uses TRBV9 with TRBJ2-7, with 9 bases aligning to TRBD2. This CDR3 region has 14 residues. CDR1 and CDR2 (germline): SGDLS, YYNGEE. After removal of 2 bases from V and 5 bases from J, the junction contained 5 bases not matched to a gene. The CDR3 loop is CASSVTSGSHEQYF. The CDR3 coding sequence is TGTGCCAGCAGCGTGACTAGCGGCTCGCACGAGCAGTACTTC.

The gene calls are TRBV12-3 or TRBV12-4 and TRBJ2-1, with TRBD2 matching over 7 bases. The CDR3 is made up of 15 amino acids. Trimming cost V 2 bases and J 3 bases; bases outside gene matches: 4. CDR3 nucleotides: TGTGCCAGCAGTTTATCCCGGACTAGCTACAATGAGCAGTTCTTC. It is translated as CASSLSRTSYNEQFF.

This clonotype was picked up a small number of times. This rearrangement joins TRBV9 to TRBJ2-1; D is undetermined. This CDR3 has 15 amino acids. The germline gives CDR1 SGDLS, CDR2 YYNGEE. The V gene lost 4 bases and the J gene lost 2 bases, with 13 bases spanning the gap. The CDR3 sequence: CASSLDWYAYNEQFF. The DNA of the CDR3 is TGTGCCAGCAGCCTCGACTGGTACGCCTACAATGAGCAGTTCTTC.

The chain links TRBV20-1 to TRBJ2-7, with TRBD2 matching over 7 bases. The V gene's germline CDR1 is DFQATT and CDR2 SNEGSKA (reference sequence). V was pared by 5 bases and J by 5 bases, with 18 bases of the junction left unmatched. The CDR3 spans 16 residues. The CDR3 region is CSAAKHSGPIPNEQYF. Here the CDR3 DNA reads TGCAGTGCTGCGAAACATAGCGGGCCCATCCCCAACGAGCAGTACTTC.

The J gene is TRBJ2-5, the V gene TRBV6-5; a weak D match, TRBD1 (6 bases). The V end lost 3 bases, the J end lost 5 bases, and 19 bases lay between the germline ends. The CDR3 has 16 amino acids. Germline V gives CDR1 MNHEY, CDR2 SVGAGI. For the CDR3, the DNA is TGTGCCAGCAGTTATACGATCAGGGGTCTGGGGGAGACCCAGTACTTC. Protein sequence: CASSYTIRGLGETQYF.

J is TRBJ1-4 and V is TRBV7-2; tentatively, D is TRBD1 (6 bases). The CDR3 spans 17 residues. From germline, CDR1 is SGHTA and CDR2 FQGNSA. With 2 bases removed from V and 5 bases from J, the gap between germline ends came to 18 bases. The CDR3 DNA is TGTGCCAGCAGCTTAACGCCCCAGGACGGGGGCAATGAAAAACTGTTTTTT. This codes for CASSLTPQDGGNEKLFF.

This clonotype has only a few counts. The gene calls are TRBV6-1 and TRBJ2-1; the match to TRBD2 covers 7 bases. Losses at the gene ends were 7 bases for V and 2 bases for J; bases not matched to a gene: 5. Per the germline V gene, CDR1 is MNHNS and CDR2 is SASEGT. The CDR3 covers 14 residues. CDR3 loop: CASMNGRPYNEQFF. The CDR3, as DNA: TGTGCCAGCATGAACGGGAGGCCCTACAATGAGCAGTTCTTC.

The chain recombines TRBV2 with TRBJ2-3; 8 positions agree with TRBD2. The CDR3 loop spans 14 amino acids. After removal of 3 bases from V and 8 bases from J, the junction contained 7 bases not matched to a gene. Germline CDR1 and CDR2: SNHLY and FYNNEI. In DNA form, the CDR3 reads TGTGCCAGCAGTGAGTTGGCGGGAGGAGCTACGCAGTATTTT. This translates into CASSELAGGATQYF. The entire variable domain, with the rest obtained from reference TRBV2 and TRBJ2-3, is as follows: EPEVTQTPSHQVTQMGQEVILRCVPISNHLYFYWYRQILGQKVEFLVSFYNNEISEKSEIFDDQFSVERPDGSNFTLKIRSTKLEDSAMYFCASSELAGGATQYFGPGTRLTVL.

The chain employs TRBV5-1 and TRBJ1-5; D gene ambiguous. CDR3 length equals 16 residues. Trimming cost V 0 bases and J 3 bases, with 13 bases left between them. CDR1 and CDR2 from the germline V gene are SGHRS and YFSETQ. The CDR3 DNA reads as TGCGCCAGCAGCTTGGCCGGCGGCTTCCCCAATCAGCCCCAGCATTTT. This translates into CASSLAGGFPNQPQHF.

This clonotype came up a few times. This chain links TRBV6-1 with TRBJ1-2; a weak D match, TRBD1 (6 bases). V was clipped by 7 bases and J by 8 bases, with 23 bases between them. Germline V CDR1 and CDR2: MNHNS, SASEGT. The CDR3 loop spans 15 amino acids. This CDR3 reads CASIQGDKLRQGYTF. In DNA form, the CDR3 reads TGTGCCAGCATCCAAGGGGACAAACTTCGTCAAGGCTACACCTTC.

The sample holds a few counts of this clonotype. The chain joins TRBV11-1 to TRBJ2-5, with 8 bases aligning to TRBD1. The length of the CDR3 is 14 residues. Trimming removed 5 bases from V and 5 bases from J; junction bases left unmatched: 7. Germline CDR1 SGHAT, CDR2 FQDESV (reference sequence). CDR3 coding DNA: TGTGCCAGCAGCATGGACAGGGTCTATGAGACCCAGTACTTC. It codes for CASSMDRVYETQYF. Variable domain in full (rest from reference TRBV11-1 and TRBJ2-5): EAEVAQSPRYKITEKSQAVAFWCDPISGHATLYWYRQILGQGPELLVQFQDESVVDDSQLPKDRFSAERLKGVDSTLKIQPAELGDSAMYLCASSMDRVYETQYFGPGTRLLVL.

The CDR3 is CATSRVSGGGTDTQYF. CDR3 DNA: TGTGCCACCAGCAGAGTTAGTGGCGGGGGAACAGATACGCAGTATTTT. J is TRBJ2-3 and V is TRBV15, with 7 bases fitting TRBD2. Trimming removed 1 base from V and 3 bases from J; junction bases left unmatched: 7. Germline values: CDR1 LNHNV, CDR2 YYDKDF (reference sequence). The length of the CDR3 is 16 residues.

This chain uses TRBV6-6 with TRBJ2-7, with TRBD1 matching over 7 bases. Per the germline V gene, CDR1 is MNHNY and CDR2 is SVGAGI (reference sequence). The CDR3 spans 13 residues. Trimming removed 4 bases from V and 6 bases from J; junction bases left unmatched: 6. The CDR3 is CASSSFGQAEQYF. DNA for the CDR3: TGTGCCAGCAGTTCCTTCGGACAGGCCGAGCAGTACTTC.